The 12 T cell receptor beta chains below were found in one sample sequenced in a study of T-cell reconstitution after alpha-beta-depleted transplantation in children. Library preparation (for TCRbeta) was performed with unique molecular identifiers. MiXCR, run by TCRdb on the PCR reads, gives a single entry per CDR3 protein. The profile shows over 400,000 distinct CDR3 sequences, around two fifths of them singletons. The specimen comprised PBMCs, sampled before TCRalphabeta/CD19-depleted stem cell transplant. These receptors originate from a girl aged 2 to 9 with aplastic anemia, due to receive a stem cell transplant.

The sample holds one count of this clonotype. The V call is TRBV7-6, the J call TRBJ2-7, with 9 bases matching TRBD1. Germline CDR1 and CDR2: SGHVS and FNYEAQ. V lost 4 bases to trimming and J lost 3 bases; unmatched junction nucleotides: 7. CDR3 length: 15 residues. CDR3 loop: CASSSGTGPRYEQYF. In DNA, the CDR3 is TGTGCCAGCAGCTCCGGGACAGGGCCGCGCTACGAGCAGTACTTC.

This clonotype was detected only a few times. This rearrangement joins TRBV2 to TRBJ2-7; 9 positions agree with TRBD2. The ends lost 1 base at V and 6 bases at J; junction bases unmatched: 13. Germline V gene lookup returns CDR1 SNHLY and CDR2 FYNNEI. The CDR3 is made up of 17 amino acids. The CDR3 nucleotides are TGTGCCAGCAGTGAAGTGGGTAGCGGGAGCCCCAAGTGCGAGCAGTACTTC. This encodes CASSEVGSGSPKCEQYF.

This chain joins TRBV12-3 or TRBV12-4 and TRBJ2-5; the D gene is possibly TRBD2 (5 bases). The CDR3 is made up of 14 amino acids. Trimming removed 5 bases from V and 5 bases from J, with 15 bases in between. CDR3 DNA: TGTGCCAGCAGTGGGAGTCTAGGGCCGGAGACCCAGTACTTC. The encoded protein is CASSGSLGPETQYF.

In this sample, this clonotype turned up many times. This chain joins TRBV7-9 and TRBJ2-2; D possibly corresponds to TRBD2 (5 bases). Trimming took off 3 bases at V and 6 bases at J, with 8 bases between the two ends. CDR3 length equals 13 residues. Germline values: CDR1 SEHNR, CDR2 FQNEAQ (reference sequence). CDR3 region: CASSLSGPGELFF. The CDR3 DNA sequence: TGTGCCAGCAGCTTGAGCGGACCCGGGGAGCTGTTTTTT.

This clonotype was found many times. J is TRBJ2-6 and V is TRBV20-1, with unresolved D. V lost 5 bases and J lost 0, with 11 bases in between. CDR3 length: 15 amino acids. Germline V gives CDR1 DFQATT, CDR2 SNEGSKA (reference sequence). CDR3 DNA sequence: TGCAGTGCTGCTGTACCCCGCTCTGGGGCCAACGTCCTGACTTTC. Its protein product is CSAAVPRSGANVLTF.

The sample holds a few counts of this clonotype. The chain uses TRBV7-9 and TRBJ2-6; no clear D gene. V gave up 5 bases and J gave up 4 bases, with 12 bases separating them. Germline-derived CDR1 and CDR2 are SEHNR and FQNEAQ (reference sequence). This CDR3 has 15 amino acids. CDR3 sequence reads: CASSVRRAGANVLTF. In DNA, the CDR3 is TGTGCCAGCAGCGTCCGCCGAGCCGGGGCCAACGTCCTGACTTTC.

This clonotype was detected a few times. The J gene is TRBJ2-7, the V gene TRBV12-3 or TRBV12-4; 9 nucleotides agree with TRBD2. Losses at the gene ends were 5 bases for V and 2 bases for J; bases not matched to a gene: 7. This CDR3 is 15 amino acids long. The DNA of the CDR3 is TGTGCCAGCAGTGGGGGACTAGCAGGGGCCTACGAGCAGTACTTC. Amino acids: CASSGGLAGAYEQYF.

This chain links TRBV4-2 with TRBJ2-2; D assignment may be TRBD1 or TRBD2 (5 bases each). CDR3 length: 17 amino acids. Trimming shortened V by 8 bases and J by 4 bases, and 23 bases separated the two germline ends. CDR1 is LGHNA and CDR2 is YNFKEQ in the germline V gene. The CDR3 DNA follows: TGTGCCAGCGGCTTGGGGGTCCCCGTCTGGGCCACCGGGGAGCTGTTTTTT. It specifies CASGLGVPVWATGELFF.

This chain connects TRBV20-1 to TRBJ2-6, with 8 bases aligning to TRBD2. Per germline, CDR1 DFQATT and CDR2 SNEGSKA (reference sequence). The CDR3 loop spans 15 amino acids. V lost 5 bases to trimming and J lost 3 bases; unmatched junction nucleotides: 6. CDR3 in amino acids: CSARSGLVGANVLTF. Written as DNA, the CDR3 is TGCAGTGCTCGATCGGGACTAGTTGGGGCCAACGTCCTGACTTTC.

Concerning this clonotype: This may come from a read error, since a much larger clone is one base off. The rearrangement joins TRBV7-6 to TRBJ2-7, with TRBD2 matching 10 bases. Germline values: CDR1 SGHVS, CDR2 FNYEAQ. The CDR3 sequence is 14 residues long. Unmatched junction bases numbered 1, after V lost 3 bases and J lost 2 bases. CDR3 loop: CASSFTSGTYEQYF. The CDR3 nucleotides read TGTGCCAGCAGCTTCACTAGCGGGACCTACGAGCAGTACTTC.

CDR3 loop: CASSLKSLGSPMNTEAFF. Written as DNA, the CDR3 is TGTGCCAGCAGCTTAAAGTCTTTGGGGTCCCCCATGAACACTGAAGCTTTCTTT. The chain joins TRBV7-7 to TRBJ1-1; D gene uncertain. The ends were cut back, 2 bases at V and 0 bases at J, with 19 bases in the middle. This CDR3 is 18 amino acids long. CDR1 is SSHAT and CDR2 is FNYEAQ in the germline V gene (reference sequence).

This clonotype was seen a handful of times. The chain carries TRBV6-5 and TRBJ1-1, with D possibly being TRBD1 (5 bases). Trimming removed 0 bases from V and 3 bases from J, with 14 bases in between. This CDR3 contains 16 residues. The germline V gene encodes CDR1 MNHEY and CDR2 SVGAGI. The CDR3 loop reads CASSYSSLGGHTEAFF. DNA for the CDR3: TGTGCCAGCAGTTACTCGAGTCTCGGGGGTCACACTGAAGCTTTCTTT.